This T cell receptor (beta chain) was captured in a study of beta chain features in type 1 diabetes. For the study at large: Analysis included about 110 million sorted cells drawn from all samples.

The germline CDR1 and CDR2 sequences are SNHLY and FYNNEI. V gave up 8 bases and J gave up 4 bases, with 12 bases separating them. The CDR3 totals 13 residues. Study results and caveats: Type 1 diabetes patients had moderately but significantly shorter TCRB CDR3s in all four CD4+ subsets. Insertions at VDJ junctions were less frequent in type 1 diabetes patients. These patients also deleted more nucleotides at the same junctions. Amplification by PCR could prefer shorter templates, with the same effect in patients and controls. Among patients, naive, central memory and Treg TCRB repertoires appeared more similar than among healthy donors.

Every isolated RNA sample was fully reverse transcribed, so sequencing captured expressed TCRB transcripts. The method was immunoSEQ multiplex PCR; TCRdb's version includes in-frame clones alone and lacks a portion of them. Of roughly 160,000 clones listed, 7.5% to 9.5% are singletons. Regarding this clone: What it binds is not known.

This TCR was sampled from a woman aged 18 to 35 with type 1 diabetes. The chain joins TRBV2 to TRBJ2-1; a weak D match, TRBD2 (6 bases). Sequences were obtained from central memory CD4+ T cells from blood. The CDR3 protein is CASLRDSYNEQFF. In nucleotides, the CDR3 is TGTGCCAGCTTACGGGACTCATACAATGAGCAGTTCTTC.